Listed below are T cell receptor beta chains from one sample, sequenced in a study of OX40 agonist ivuxolimab in advanced cancers. Sequenced by immunoSEQ multiplex PCR; TCRdb stores in-frame clones only, minus some. The sample yields more than 70,000 clones, 92% seen once. This specimen consisted of CD4+ or CD8+ T cells sorted from blood, obtained in a trial of the OX40 agonist ivuxolimab. These receptors all come from an adult with an advanced solid tumor such as melanoma, head and neck, liver or kidney cancer. The CDR3 runs from the conserved cysteine through the conserved F or W. Each record gives: CDR3 length, J gene, V gene, clone size, D gene, CDR3 DNA, CDR3 protein. The D gene is left open where the match is weak. Expanded clones are given a class, and other clones once, few, many or no size at all.

CDR3 length: 15; J gene: TRBJ1-5; V gene: TRBV6-1; clone size: .; D gene: TRBD1; CDR3 DNA: TGTGCCAGCACCATGGACAGGGTAGGCAATCAGCCCCAGCATTTT; CDR3 protein: CASTMDRVGNQPQHF
CDR3 length: 13; J gene: TRBJ2-1; V gene: TRBV5-1; clone size: .; D gene: .; CDR3 DNA: TGCGCCAGCAGCGCCCAACAAAGGAATGAGCAGTTCTTC; CDR3 protein: CASSAQQRNEQFF
CDR3 length: 14; J gene: TRBJ2-2; V gene: TRBV10-3; clone size: .; D gene: TRBD1; CDR3 DNA: TGTGCCAGCGAGGACAGGGAATGGACCGGGGAGCTGTTTTTT; CDR3 protein: CASEDREWTGELFF
CDR3 length: 16; J gene: TRBJ2-7; V gene: TRBV5-1; clone size: .; D gene: .; CDR3 DNA: TGCGCCAGCAGCTTAGGACCGGGACCCCTCCCACACGAGCAGTACTTC; CDR3 protein: CASSLGPGPLPHEQYF
CDR3 length: 11; J gene: TRBJ1-1; V gene: TRBV28; clone size: .; D gene: .; CDR3 DNA: TGTGCCAGCAGTCACAGCAGGGATGCTTTCTTT; CDR3 protein: CASSHSRDAFF
CDR3 length: 12; J gene: TRBJ1-2; V gene: TRBV29-1; clone size: .; D gene: .; CDR3 DNA: TGCAGCGTAACCAGGGACGGCTATGGCTACACCTTC; CDR3 protein: CSVTRDGYGYTF
CDR3 length: 14; J gene: TRBJ2-7; V gene: TRBV5-1; clone size: .; D gene: .; CDR3 DNA: TGCGCCAGCAGCTGGGGGACTGGCGGCTACGAGCAGTACTTC; CDR3 protein: CASSWGTGGYEQYF
CDR3 length: 13; J gene: TRBJ2-3; V gene: TRBV12-5; clone size: .; D gene: .; CDR3 DNA: TGTGCTAGTGGTTCGTCGGGTTCGGATACGCAGTATTTT; CDR3 protein: CASGSSGSDTQYF
CDR3 length: 17; J gene: TRBJ2-1; V gene: TRBV28; clone size: .; D gene: TRBD1; CDR3 DNA: TGTGCCAGCAGTTTATACTACAGGGGGCGGATAAACAATGAGCAGTTCTTC; CDR3 protein: CASSLYYRGRINNEQFF
CDR3 length: 13; J gene: TRBJ2-5; V gene: TRBV6-1; clone size: .; D gene: .; CDR3 DNA: TGTGCCACCCTTCGGGCGGCCTTTGGGACCCAGTACTTC; CDR3 protein: CATLRAAFGTQYF
CDR3 length: 12; J gene: TRBJ1-1; V gene: TRBV6-6; clone size: .; D gene: TRBD1; CDR3 DNA: TGTGCCATCGACAGGGGATACACTGAAGCTTTCTTT; CDR3 protein: CAIDRGYTEAFF
CDR3 length: 14; J gene: TRBJ2-2; V gene: TRBV5-1; clone size: .; D gene: .; CDR3 DNA: TGCGCCAGCAGCTTGGGGGGCGACACCGGGGAGCTGTTTTTT; CDR3 protein: CASSLGGDTGELFF
CDR3 length: 13; J gene: TRBJ1-1; V gene: TRBV6-4; clone size: .; D gene: .; CDR3 DNA: TGTGCCAGCAGTGACTCGACCGGGACTAAAGCTTTCTTT; CDR3 protein: CASSDSTGTKAFF
CDR3 length: 13; J gene: TRBJ1-5; V gene: TRBV30; clone size: few; D gene: TRBD1; CDR3 DNA: TGTGCCTGGAGCGGACAGGGGGACCAGCCCCAGCATTTT; CDR3 protein: CAWSGQGDQPQHF
CDR3 length: 15; J gene: TRBJ2-3; V gene: TRBV6-6; clone size: .; D gene: TRBD1; CDR3 DNA: TGTGCCAGCACCCCTGGACAGGGTAGCACAGATACGCAGTATTTT; CDR3 protein: CASTPGQGSTDTQYF
CDR3 length: 15; J gene: TRBJ1-5; V gene: TRBV28; clone size: .; D gene: TRBD1; CDR3 DNA: TGTGCCGCCACAGGGGGCGGAACATTTCATCAGCCCCAGCATTTT; CDR3 protein: CAATGGGTFHQPQHF
CDR3 length: 15; J gene: TRBJ1-2; V gene: TRBV15; clone size: .; D gene: TRBD1; CDR3 DNA: TGTGCCACCAGCATGGCGCGGGGACAGGGAGGGGGCTACACCTTC; CDR3 protein: CATSMARGQGGGYTF